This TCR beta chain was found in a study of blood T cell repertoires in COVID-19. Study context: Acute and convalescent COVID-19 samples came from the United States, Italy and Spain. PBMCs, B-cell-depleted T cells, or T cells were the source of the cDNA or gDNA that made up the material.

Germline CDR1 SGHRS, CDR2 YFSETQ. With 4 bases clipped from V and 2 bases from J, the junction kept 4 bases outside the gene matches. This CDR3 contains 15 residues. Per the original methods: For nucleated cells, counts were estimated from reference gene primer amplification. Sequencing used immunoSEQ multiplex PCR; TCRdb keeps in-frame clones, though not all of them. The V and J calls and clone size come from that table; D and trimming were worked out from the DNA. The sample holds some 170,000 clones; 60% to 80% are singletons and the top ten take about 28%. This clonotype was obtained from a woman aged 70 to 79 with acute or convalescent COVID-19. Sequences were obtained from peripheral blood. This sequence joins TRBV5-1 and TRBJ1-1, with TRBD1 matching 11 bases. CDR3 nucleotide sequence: TGCGCCAGCAGCACGGACAGGGGGCTAAACACTGAAGCTTTCTTT. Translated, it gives CASSTDRGLNTEAFF.